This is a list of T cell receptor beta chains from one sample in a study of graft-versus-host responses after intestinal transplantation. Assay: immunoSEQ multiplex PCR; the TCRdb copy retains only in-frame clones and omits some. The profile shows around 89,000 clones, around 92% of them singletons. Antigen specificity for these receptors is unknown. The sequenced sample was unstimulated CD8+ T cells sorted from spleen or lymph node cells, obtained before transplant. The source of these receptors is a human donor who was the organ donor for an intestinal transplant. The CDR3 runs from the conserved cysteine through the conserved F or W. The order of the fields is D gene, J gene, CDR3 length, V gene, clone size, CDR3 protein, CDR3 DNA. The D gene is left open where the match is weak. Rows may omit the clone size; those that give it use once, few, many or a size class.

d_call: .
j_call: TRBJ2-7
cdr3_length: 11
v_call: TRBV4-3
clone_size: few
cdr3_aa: CASSQGNEQYF
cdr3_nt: TGCGCCAGCAGTCAGGGCAACGAGCAGTACTTC

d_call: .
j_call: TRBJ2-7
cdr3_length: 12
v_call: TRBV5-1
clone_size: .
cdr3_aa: CASSLSGNEQYF
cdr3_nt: TGCGCCAGCAGCTTGTCAGGCAACGAGCAGTACTTC

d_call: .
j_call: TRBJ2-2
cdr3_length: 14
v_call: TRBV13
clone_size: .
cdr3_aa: CASSLSLSTGELFF
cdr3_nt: TGTGCCAGCAGCTTAAGTCTATCCACCGGGGAGCTGTTTTTT

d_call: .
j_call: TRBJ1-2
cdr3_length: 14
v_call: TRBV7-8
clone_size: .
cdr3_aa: CASSLGTTVQGYTF
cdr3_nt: TGTGCCAGCAGCTTAGGGACAACGGTTCAAGGCTACACCTTC

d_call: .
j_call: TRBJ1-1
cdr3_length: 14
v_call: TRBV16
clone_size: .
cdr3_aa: CASSPGGLNTEAFF
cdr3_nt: TGTGCCAGCAGCCCAGGAGGGTTGAACACTGAAGCTTTCTTT

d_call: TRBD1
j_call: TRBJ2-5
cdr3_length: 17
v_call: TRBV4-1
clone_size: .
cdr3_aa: CASSQEFGTGYQETQYF
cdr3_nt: TGCGCCAGCAGCCAAGAATTCGGGACAGGGTACCAAGAGACCCAGTACTTC

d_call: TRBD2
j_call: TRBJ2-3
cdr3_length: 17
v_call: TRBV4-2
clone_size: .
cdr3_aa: CASSPRSGGLRTDTQYF
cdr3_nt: TGTGCCAGCAGCCCTCGCAGCGGGGGCTTACGCACAGATACGCAGTATTTT

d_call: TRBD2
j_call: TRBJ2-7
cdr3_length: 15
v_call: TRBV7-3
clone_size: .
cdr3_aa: CASSPTGLADYEQYF
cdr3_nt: TGTGCCAGCAGCCCCACGGGACTAGCGGACTACGAGCAGTACTTC

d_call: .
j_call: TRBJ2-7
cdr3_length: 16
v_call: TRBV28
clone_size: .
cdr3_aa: CASSFRTAVPSYEQYF
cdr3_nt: TGTGCCAGCAGTTTTCGAACTGCCGTCCCCTCCTACGAGCAGTACTTC

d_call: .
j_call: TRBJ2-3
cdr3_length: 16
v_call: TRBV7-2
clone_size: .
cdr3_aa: CASSPPSSGTTDTQYF
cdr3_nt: TGTGCCAGCAGCCCCCCCTCCTCAGGAACCACAGATACGCAGTATTTT

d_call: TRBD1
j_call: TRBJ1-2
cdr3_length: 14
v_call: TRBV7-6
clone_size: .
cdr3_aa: CASSLNKGAYGYTF
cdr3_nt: TGTGCCAGCAGCTTAAACAAGGGGGCCTATGGCTACACCTTC

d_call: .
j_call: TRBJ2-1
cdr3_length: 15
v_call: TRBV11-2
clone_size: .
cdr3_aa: CASSFGTGLYNEQFF
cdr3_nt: TGTGCCAGCAGCTTCGGGACTGGCCTCTACAATGAGCAGTTCTTC

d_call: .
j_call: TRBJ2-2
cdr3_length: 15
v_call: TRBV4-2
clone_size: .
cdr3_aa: CASSQARHYTGELFF
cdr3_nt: TGTGCCAGCAGCCAAGCCAGACACTACACCGGGGAGCTGTTTTTT

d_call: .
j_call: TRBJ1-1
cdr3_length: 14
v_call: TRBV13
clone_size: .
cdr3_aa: CASKIWGHVTEAFF
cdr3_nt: TGTGCCAGTAAGATCTGGGGGCACGTCACTGAAGCTTTCTTT

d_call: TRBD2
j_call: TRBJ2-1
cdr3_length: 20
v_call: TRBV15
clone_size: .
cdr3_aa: CATSRDRVAGGTSSYNEQFF
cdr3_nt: TGTGCCACCAGCAGAGATCGCGTAGCGGGGGGGACTAGCTCCTACAATGAGCAGTTCTTC

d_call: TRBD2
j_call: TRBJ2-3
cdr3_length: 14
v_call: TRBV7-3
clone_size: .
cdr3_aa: CASSSGTSGDTQYF
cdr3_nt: TGTGCCAGCAGCTCGGGGACTAGCGGAGATACGCAGTATTTT

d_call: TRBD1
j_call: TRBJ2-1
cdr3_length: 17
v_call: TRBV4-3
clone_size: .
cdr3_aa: CASSQDFGPGGSDEQFF
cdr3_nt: TGCGCCAGCAGCCAAGATTTTGGGCCAGGGGGTAGCGATGAGCAGTTCTTC

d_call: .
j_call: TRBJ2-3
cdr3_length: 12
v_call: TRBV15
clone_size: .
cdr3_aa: CATSSRGDTQYF
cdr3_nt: TGTGCCACCAGCAGCAGGGGAGATACGCAGTATTTT

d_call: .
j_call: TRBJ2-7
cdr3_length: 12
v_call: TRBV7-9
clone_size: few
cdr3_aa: CASSLVHYEQYF
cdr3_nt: TGTGCCAGCAGCTTAGTCCACTACGAGCAGTACTTC

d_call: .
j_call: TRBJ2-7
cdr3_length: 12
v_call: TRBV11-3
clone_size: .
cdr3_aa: CASSSEGEEQYF
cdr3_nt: TGTGCCAGCAGCTCCGAAGGAGAGGAGCAGTACTTC

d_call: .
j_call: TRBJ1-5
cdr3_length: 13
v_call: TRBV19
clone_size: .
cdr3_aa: CASSIDPGQPQHF
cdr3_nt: TGTGCCAGTAGTATAGATCCCGGGCAGCCCCAGCATTTT

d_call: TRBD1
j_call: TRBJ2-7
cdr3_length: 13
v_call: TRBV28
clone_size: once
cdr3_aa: CASRAGTAPRQYF
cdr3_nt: TGTGCCAGCAGGGCCGGGACAGCACCTCGGCAGTACTTC

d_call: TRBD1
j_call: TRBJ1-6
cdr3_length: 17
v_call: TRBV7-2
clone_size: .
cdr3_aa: CASSYTRSGGYNSPLHF
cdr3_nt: TGTGCCAGCAGCTACACCCGGTCAGGGGGATATAATTCACCCCTCCACTTT

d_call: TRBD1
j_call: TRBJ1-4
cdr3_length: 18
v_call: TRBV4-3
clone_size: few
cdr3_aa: CASSPSGTGFATNEKLFF
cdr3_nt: TGCGCCAGCAGCCCCTCCGGGACAGGGTTTGCAACTAATGAAAAACTGTTTTTT

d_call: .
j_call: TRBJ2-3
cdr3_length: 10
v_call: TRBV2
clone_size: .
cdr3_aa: CASLSDTQYF
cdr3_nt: TGTGCCAGCCTCTCGGATACGCAGTATTTT

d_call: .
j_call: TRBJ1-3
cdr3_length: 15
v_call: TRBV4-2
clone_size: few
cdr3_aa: CASSHWGGPGNTIYF
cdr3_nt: TGTGCCAGCAGCCACTGGGGGGGTCCTGGAAACACCATATATTTT

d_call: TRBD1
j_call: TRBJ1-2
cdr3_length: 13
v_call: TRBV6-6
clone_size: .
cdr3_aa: CASLADRAWGYTF
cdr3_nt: TGTGCCAGCTTGGCTGACAGGGCCTGGGGCTACACCTTC

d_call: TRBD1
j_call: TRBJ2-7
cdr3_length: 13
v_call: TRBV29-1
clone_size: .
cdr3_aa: CSVKTGARVEQYF
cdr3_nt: TGCAGCGTCAAGACAGGGGCCCGGGTCGAGCAGTACTTC

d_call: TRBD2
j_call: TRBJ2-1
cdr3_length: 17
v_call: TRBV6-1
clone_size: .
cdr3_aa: CASSEALIAGGYNEQFF
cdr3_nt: TGTGCCAGCAGTGAAGCTCTAATAGCGGGGGGTTACAATGAGCAGTTCTTC

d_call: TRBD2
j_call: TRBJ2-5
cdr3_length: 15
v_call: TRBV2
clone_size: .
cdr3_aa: CASRPLAGGPGTQYF
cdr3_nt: TGTGCCAGCAGACCGCTGGCGGGGGGGCCGGGGACCCAGTACTTC

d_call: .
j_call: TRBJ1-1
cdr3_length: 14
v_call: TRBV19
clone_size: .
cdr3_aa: CASSIEAPNTEAFF
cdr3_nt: TGTGCCAGTAGTATAGAGGCACCGAACACTGAAGCTTTCTTT

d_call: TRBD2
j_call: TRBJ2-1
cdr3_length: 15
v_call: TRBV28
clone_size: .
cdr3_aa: CASSLFLAGYNEQFF
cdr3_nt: TGTGCCAGCAGTTTATTCCTAGCGGGGTACAATGAGCAGTTCTTC

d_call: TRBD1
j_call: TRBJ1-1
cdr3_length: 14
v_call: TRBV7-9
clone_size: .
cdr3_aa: CASSSTGSGTEAFF
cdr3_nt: TGTGCCAGCAGCTCGACAGGGTCAGGTACTGAAGCTTTCTTT

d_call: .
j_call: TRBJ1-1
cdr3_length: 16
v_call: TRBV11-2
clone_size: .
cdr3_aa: CASSLDRETLEAEAFF
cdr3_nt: TGTGCCAGCAGCTTGGACCGGGAGACCCTCGAAGCTGAAGCTTTCTTT

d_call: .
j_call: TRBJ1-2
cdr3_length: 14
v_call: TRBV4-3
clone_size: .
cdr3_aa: CASSQEIQGYGYTF
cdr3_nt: TGCGCCAGCAGCCAAGAAATCCAGGGCTATGGCTACACCTTC

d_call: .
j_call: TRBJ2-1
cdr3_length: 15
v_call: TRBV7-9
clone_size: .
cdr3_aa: CASSLVELVGQVQFF
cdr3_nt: TGTGCCAGCAGCTTAGTTGAATTAGTGGGGCAGGTGCAGTTCTTC

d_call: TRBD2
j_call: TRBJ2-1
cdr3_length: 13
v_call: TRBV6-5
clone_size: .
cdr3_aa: CASSYGTSNEQFF
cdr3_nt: TGTGCCAGCAGTTACGGGACTAGCAATGAGCAGTTCTTC

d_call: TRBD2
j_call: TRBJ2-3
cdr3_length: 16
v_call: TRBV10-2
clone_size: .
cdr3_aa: CASGSGLAGVTDTQYF
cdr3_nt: TGCGCCAGCGGCTCGGGACTAGCGGGGGTCACAGATACGCAGTATTTT

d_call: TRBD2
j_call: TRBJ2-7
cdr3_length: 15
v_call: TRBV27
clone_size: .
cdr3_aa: CASSWAGGQTYEQYF
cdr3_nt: TGTGCCAGCAGTTGGGCGGGGGGTCAAACCTACGAGCAGTACTTC

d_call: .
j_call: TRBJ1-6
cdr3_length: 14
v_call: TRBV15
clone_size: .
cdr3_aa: CATSRAGGGSPLHF
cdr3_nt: TGTGCCACCAGCAGAGCGGGAGGTGGTTCACCCCTCCACTTT

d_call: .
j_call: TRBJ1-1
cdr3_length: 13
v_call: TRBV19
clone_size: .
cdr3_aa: CASSIGGYTEAFF
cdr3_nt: TGTGCCAGTAGTATCGGGGGTTACACTGAAGCTTTCTTT

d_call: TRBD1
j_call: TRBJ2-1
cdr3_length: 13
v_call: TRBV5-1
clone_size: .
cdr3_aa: CASSWTGANEQFF
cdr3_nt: TGCGCCAGCAGCTGGACAGGTGCCAATGAGCAGTTCTTC

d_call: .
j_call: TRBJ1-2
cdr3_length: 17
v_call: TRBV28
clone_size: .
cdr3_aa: CASSFQVGGGREDGYTF
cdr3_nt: TGTGCCAGCAGTTTTCAAGTGGGGGGGGGCAGGGAGGATGGCTACACCTTC

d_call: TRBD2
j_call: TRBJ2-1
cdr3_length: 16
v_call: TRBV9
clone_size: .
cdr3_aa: CASSVVGTSSSNEQFF
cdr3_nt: TGTGCCAGCAGCGTAGTGGGGACTAGCTCCTCCAATGAGCAGTTCTTC

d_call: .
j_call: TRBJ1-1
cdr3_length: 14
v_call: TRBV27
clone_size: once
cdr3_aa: CASSLVAGNTEAFF
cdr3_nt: TGTGCCAGCAGTTTGGTGGCTGGGAACACTGAAGCTTTCTTT

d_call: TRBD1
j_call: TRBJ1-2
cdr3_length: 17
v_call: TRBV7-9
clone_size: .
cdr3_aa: CASSRPPRDRANYGYTF
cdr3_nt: TGTGCCAGCAGCCGCCCCCCCCGGGACAGGGCTAACTATGGCTACACCTTC

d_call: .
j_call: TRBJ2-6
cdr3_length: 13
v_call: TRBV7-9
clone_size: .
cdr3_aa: CASSESGANVLTF
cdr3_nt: TGTGCCAGCAGCGAGTCTGGGGCCAACGTCCTGACTTTC

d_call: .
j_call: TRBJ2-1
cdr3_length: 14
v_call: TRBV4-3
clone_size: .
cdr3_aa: CASSQERLHNEQFF
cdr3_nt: TGCGCCAGCAGCCAAGAACGCCTACACAATGAGCAGTTCTTC

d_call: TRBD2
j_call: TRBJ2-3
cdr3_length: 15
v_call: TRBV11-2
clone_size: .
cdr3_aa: CASSLTSGDRDTQYF
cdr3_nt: TGTGCCAGTAGCTTGACTAGCGGGGACCGGGATACGCAGTATTTT